This T cell receptor (beta chain) was sequenced in a study of cytomegalovirus exposure and HLA in healthy donors. Study-level points and caveats: Both high specificity and high sensitivity reportedly marked the classifier's diagnosis of cytomegalovirus status. Most TCR sequences proved rare, with some public TCRs found in many donors. The study labeled 164 TCR beta chains cytomegalovirus-associated.

As for this clone: Its matching antigen is unknown.

Only in-frame clones appear in the TCRdb table, and some are missing; sequencing was by immunoSEQ multiplex PCR. The sample holds about 74,000 clones, 90% to 95% seen once. The donors were in the approximately 110-subject validation cohort; that cohort was separate from the roughly 700-subject first cohort. The CDR3 sequence is 13 residues long. Germline CDR1 reads MNHEY; CDR2 reads SMNVEV (reference sequence). Trimming shortened V by 8 bases and J by 2 bases, and 7 bases separated the two germline ends. Sequenced sample: PBMCs. The rearrangement uses TRBV27 and TRBJ2-6; D is perhaps TRBD2 (5 bases). This sequence was found in a man younger than 35 in good health and CMV-seropositive. The CDR3 loop reads CASSGTGANVLTF. In DNA, the CDR3 is TGTGCCAGCTCGGGGACTGGGGCCAACGTCCTGACTTTC.